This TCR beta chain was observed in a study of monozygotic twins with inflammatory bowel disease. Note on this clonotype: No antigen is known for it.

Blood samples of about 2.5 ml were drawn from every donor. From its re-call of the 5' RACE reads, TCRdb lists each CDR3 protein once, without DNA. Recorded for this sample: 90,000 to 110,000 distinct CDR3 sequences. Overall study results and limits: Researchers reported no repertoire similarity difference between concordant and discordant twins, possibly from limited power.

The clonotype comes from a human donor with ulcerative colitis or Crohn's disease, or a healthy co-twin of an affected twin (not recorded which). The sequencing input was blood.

CDR3 amino acids: CASSLLGEANYGYTF. The chain is built from TRBV5-6 and TRBJ1-2. There are 15 residues in the CDR3. From germline, CDR1 is SGHDT and CDR2 YYEEEE.